This record looks at one T cell receptor beta chain sequence and its context. The antigen remains undetermined. The data were taken from a study of Ad26.COV2.S vaccination and SARS-CoV-2 variants. Study conclusions and caveats: The placebo group had lower spike-specific TCR breadth than the vaccine recipients did.

TCRdb keeps only in-frame clones here, not all; method: immunoSEQ multiplex PCR. Of 350,000 to 500,000 clones in the sample, 75% to 95% were seen once. The treatment denotes: around 19 received Ad26.COV2.S at low or high dose, single or two shots; several received placebo; per-sample allocation not given. Vaccine and placebo recipients were sampled on day 63 after the first injection. Trimming removed 0 bases at V and 0 bases at J, with 10 bases between. The CDR3 loop spans 16 amino acids. Per germline, CDR1 SGDLS and CDR2 YYNGEE. V usage is TRBV9 and J usage is TRBJ1-3; weak D call: TRBD1 (5 bases). The sample in question was peripheral blood, obtained in a trial of Ad26.COV2.S vaccine versus placebo. The TCR comes from a person between 18 and 59 years old who received the Ad26.COV2.S COVID-19 vaccine or a placebo. Written as DNA, the CDR3 is TGTGCCAGCAGCGTAGATGGCAGGGCCTCTGGAAACACCATATATTTT. Residues: CASSVDGRASGNTIYF.